This T cell receptor (beta chain) emerged from a study of cytomegalovirus exposure and HLA in healthy donors. At sampling all donors were nominally healthy, likely with unrecorded immune exposures. This clone appeared a few times. Antigen unknown. Germline V lookup: CDR1 LGHNT, CDR2 FRNRAP. CDR3 length equals 17 residues. V was clipped by 4 bases and J by 0 bases; unmatched bases: 6. It was with 60 Vbeta and 13 Jbeta primers that the PCR ran. The repertoire was sequenced with immunoSEQ multiplex PCR; TCRdb's copy has only in-frame clones and lacks some. There are 250,000 to 300,000 clones in the sample; about four fifths occur only once, and roughly 2% lies in the top ten. Findings and limits, study-wide: DRB1 had the most TCR associations and HLA-C the fewest, a later analysis found, with rates varying by HLA locus.

Material for sequencing was PBMCs. The receptor comes from a woman in her thirties or forties in good health and CMV-seropositive. This chain uses TRBV12-5 with TRBJ2-4; 10 nucleotides agree with TRBD1. The CDR3 here is CASGYTGTGVAKNIQYF. CDR3 DNA sequence: TGTGCTAGTGGTTACACCGGGACAGGGGTAGCCAAAAACATTCAGTACTTC.